These 29 T cell receptor beta chains originate from one sample sequenced in a study of blood T cell repertoires in COVID-19 (dated by TCRdb to 2018 to 2021). The library relied on the immunoSEQ multiplex PCR assay. TCRdb holds this immuneACCESS table with in-frame rearrangements only. Some clones are missing; in checked studies, unresolved V genes explain under half, and the rest has no known cause. Here the sample has around 100,000 clones; over 75% occur a single time. The ten largest clones take up under 15% of the sample. Sequenced sample: peripheral blood. Source of these receptors: a human donor in a cohort sampled during active or convalescent COVID-19.

This rearrangement joins TRBV7-9 to TRBJ1-1; no firm D call. Germline CDR1 reads SEHNR; CDR2 reads FQNEAQ (reference sequence). V lost 4 bases, J lost 3 bases, and 6 bases lay in between. The CDR3 runs 12 residues. As DNA, the CDR3 is TGTGCCAGCAGCTGGGGAGACACTGAAGCTTTCTTT. Its translation is CASSWGDTEAFF.

The chain carries TRBV18 and TRBJ2-5, with D uncertain. Germline V gives CDR1 KGHSH, CDR2 LQKENI. The CDR3 runs to 13 residues. With 3 bases removed from V and 4 bases from J, the gap between germline ends came to 9 bases. CDR3: CASSPGFGETQYF. CDR3 in DNA: TGTGCCAGCTCACCGGGCTTCGGAGAGACCCAGTACTTC.

The chain joins TRBV14 to TRBJ2-5; D gene unclear. Germline V lookup: CDR1 SGHDN, CDR2 FVKESK. CDR3 length equals 14 residues. V was shortened by 2 bases and J by 0 bases, with 7 bases between the two germline ends. The CDR3 loop reads CASSQSRYQETQYF. The DNA of the CDR3 is TGTGCCAGCAGCCAAAGTCGGTACCAAGAGACCCAGTACTTC.

V and J are TRBV5-5 and TRBJ1-2; perhaps TRBD1 as D (6 bases). This CDR3 is built from 12 residues. Trimming took off 5 bases at V and 8 bases at J, with 13 bases between the two ends. From germline, CDR1 is SGHKS and CDR2 YYEKEE (reference sequence). The chain's CDR3 is CASSLYREGYTF. As DNA, the CDR3 is TGTGCCAGCAGTCTGTACAGGGAGGGCTACACCTTC.

A single count supports this clone. The CDR3 region is CASSLVGGGATRTQYF. CDR3 nucleotides: TGTGCCAGCAGCTTGGTTGGCGGGGGGGCCACTCGTACGCAGTATTTT. The V call is TRBV5-6, the J call TRBJ2-3, with TRBD2 matching over 9 bases. Trimming took 0 bases from V and 8 from J; bases not matched to a gene: 10. This CDR3 contains 16 residues. Per germline, CDR1 SGHDT and CDR2 YYEEEE.

The chain has TRBV5-4 and TRBJ1-1; a possible D gene is TRBD1 (5 bases). Germline values: CDR1 SGHNT, CDR2 YYREEE (reference sequence). The ends were cut back, 0 bases at V and 3 bases at J, with 9 bases in the middle. This CDR3 has 14 amino acids. CDR3 sequence: CASSLVTGDTEAFF. Here the CDR3 DNA reads TGTGCCAGCAGCTTGGTGACGGGGGACACTGAAGCTTTCTTT.

This chain joins TRBV11-2 and TRBJ2-6; no clear D. Between the trimmed V and J ends, which lost 5 bases and 2 bases, there was a span of 10 bases. Germline V gene sequence: CDR1 SGHAT, CDR2 FQNNGV. This CDR3 is 15 amino acids long. Here the CDR3 reads CASSHSRTGANVLTF. CDR3 DNA sequence: TGTGCCAGCAGCCACTCCCGAACTGGGGCCAACGTCCTGACTTTC.

This clone was observed a handful of times. The rearrangement joins TRBV10-1 to TRBJ2-1, with 7 bases fitting TRBD1. The CDR3 has 15 residues. Unmatched junction bases numbered 6, after V lost 0 bases and J lost 7 bases. Germline CDR1 reads WNHNN; CDR2 reads SYGVQD (reference sequence). As DNA, the CDR3 is TGCGCCAGCAGTGAGTCGTACAGGGGAAATAATGAGCAGTTCTTC. Protein sequence: CASSESYRGNNEQFF.

This clone has only one observation. Other DNA sequences in this specimen translate into the identical CDR3. The V call is TRBV5-1, the J call TRBJ1-6; 7 bases agree with TRBD1. Germline loops: CDR1 SGHRS, CDR2 YFSETQ. V was pared by 4 bases and J by 6 bases, with 4 bases of the junction left unmatched. This CDR3 is 14 amino acids long. The CDR3 protein is CASSLGTANSPLHF. CDR3 in DNA: TGCGCCAGCAGCCTCGGGACAGCTAATTCACCCCTCCACTTT.

This clone has only one observation. The chain employs TRBV6-5 and TRBJ2-5, with 10 bases matching TRBD2. The CDR3 length is 14 residues. The trim removed 5 bases at V and 4 bases at J, leaving 4 bases unmatched. The V gene's germline CDR1 is MNHEY and CDR2 SVGAGI. CDR3 in DNA: TGTGCCAGCAGTCCCGCTAGCGGGGGAGAGACCCAGTACTTC. Translated, it gives CASSPASGGETQYF.

The chain employs TRBV27 and TRBJ1-5; 9 bases fit TRBD1. This CDR3 region has 15 residues. The V gene's germline CDR1 is MNHEY and CDR2 SMNVEV (reference sequence). Trimming took 5 bases from V and 2 from J; bases not matched to a gene: 4. CDR3 region: CASSPRTGGNQPQHF. CDR3 DNA: TGTGCCAGCAGTCCCAGGACAGGGGGCAATCAGCCCCAGCATTTT.

This chain joins TRBV5-5 and TRBJ1-6, with D perhaps TRBD1 (6 bases). The CDR3 is 15 residues long. Germline lookup yields CDR1 SGHKS and CDR2 YYEKEE (reference sequence). V was trimmed by 6 bases and J by 6 bases, leaving 16 bases between them. The CDR3 loop reads CASKYRGGSNSPLHF. The DNA for the CDR3 is TGTGCCAGCAAATATCGGGGGGGCTCTAATTCACCCCTCCACTTT.

This sequence joins TRBV7-8 and TRBJ2-4; perhaps TRBD2 as D (6 bases). The CDR3 extends over 15 amino acids. Trimming removed 1 base at V and 8 bases at J, with 15 bases between. Looked up from germline, CDR1 is SGHVS and CDR2 is FQNEAQ. CDR3 sequence (DNA): TGTGCCAGCAGCTTAGAGCTCGGGAGTGGGTACATTCAGTACTTC. Translating gives CASSLELGSGYIQYF.

A single count supports this clone. This chain uses TRBV11-2 with TRBJ1-1, with D possibly matching TRBD1 (6 bases). V was cut by 5 bases and J by 4 bases, with 11 bases left in between. Germline V gene sequence: CDR1 SGHAT, CDR2 FQNNGV. The CDR3 runs 13 residues. The CDR3, as DNA: TGTGCCAGCAGCCCCGGGGGGCCCACTGAAGCTTTCTTT. This codes for CASSPGGPTEAFF.

V gene TRBV6-5 combines with J gene TRBJ1-5; unclear D gene. The CDR3 runs to 14 residues. Trimming removed 9 bases from V and 6 bases from J, with 18 bases in between. Germline V gene sequence: CDR1 MNHEY, CDR2 SVGAGI. CDR3 nucleotide sequence: TGTGCCAGTTCCCTTTGGGAGGCCGGTCAGCCCCAGCATTTT. It codes for CASSLWEAGQPQHF.

The V gene is TRBV11-2, the J gene TRBJ2-5; the match to TRBD1 covers 9 bases. Germline CDR1 is SGHAT and CDR2 is FQNNGV. J lost 9 bases, V lost 5 bases, and 10 bases had no gene match. The CDR3 runs 14 residues. CDR3 loop: CASSPTGGSGAQYF. CDR3 bases: TGTGCCAGCAGCCCAACAGGGGGCTCTGGGGCCCAGTACTTC.

The chain uses TRBV6-5 and TRBJ2-1; D perhaps matches TRBD1 (5 bases). The CDR3 covers 14 residues. Germline lookup yields CDR1 MNHEY and CDR2 SVGAGI. V lost 6 bases, J lost 8 bases, and 17 bases lay in between. CDR3 region: CASRIGVEVDEQFF. Written as DNA, the CDR3 is TGTGCCAGCAGAATAGGGGTAGAGGTCGATGAGCAGTTCTTC.

The rearrangement joins TRBV18 to TRBJ1-1; D is unclear. The germline V and J ends were trimmed by 1 base and 8 bases, with 11 bases remaining between them. CDR3 length: 13 amino acids. Germline CDR1 reads KGHSH; CDR2 reads LQKENI. The CDR3 coding sequence is TGTGCCAGCTCACCACAACCGGACTTAGAAGCTTTCTTT. This translates into CASSPQPDLEAFF.

This chain links TRBV6-5 with TRBJ1-4; D is possibly TRBD1 (5 bases). Looked up from germline, CDR1 is MNHEY and CDR2 is SVGAGI. The CDR3 consists of 15 residues. The V end lost 0 bases, the J end lost 6 bases, and 11 bases lay between the germline ends. CDR3 amino acids: CASSYSSGGDEKLFF. For the CDR3, the DNA is TGTGCCAGCAGTTACTCATCGGGGGGTGATGAAAAACTGTTTTTT.

This clone was seen only once. The chain combines TRBV9 with TRBJ2-3; D not certain. In germline, CDR1 is SGDLS, CDR2 YYNGEE. V dropped 3 bases and J dropped 5 bases, with 13 bases sitting between them. The CDR3 length is 14 residues. The CDR3 DNA is TGTGCCAGCAGCGGGCCACAGCTGAGAGATACGCAGTATTTT. Encoded protein: CASSGPQLRDTQYF. Drawing the rest from reference TRBV9 and TRBJ2-3, the complete variable domain is DSGVTQTPKHLITATGQRVTLRCSPRSGDLSVYWYQQSLDQGLQFLIQYYNGEERAKGNILERFSAQQFPDLHSELNLSSLELGDSALYFCASSGPQLRDTQYFGPGTRLTVL.

The V and J genes are TRBV18 and TRBJ1-5, with unresolved D. V gave up 4 bases and J gave up 10 bases, with 17 bases separating them. The germline V gene encodes CDR1 KGHSH and CDR2 LQKENI. CDR3 length: 14 amino acids. The CDR3 protein is CASSLVDKSHPQHF. Here the CDR3 DNA reads TGTGCCAGCTCACTTGTCGACAAGAGTCACCCCCAGCATTTT.

This chain connects TRBV18 to TRBJ2-7; 9 nucleotides line up with TRBD1. The ends lost 6 bases at V and 4 bases at J; junction bases unmatched: 4. The CDR3 consists of 13 residues. Germline lookup yields CDR1 KGHSH and CDR2 LQKENI. The CDR3 protein is CASSTGGWYEQYF. CDR3 nucleotides: TGTGCCAGCTCCACAGGGGGCTGGTACGAGCAGTACTTC.

The V gene is TRBV3-1 (or the pseudogene TRBV3-2), the J gene TRBJ2-3; 15 nucleotides match TRBD2. After removal of 1 base from V and 0 bases from J, the junction contained 2 bases not matched to a gene. There are 18 residues in the CDR3. Per germline, CDR1 LGHDT and CDR2 YNNKEL (reference sequence). CDR3 sequence reads: CASSQGTSGGVSTDTQYF. DNA of the CDR3: TGTGCCAGCAGCCAAGGGACTAGCGGGGGGGTCAGCACAGATACGCAGTATTTT.

This chain connects TRBV5-1 to TRBJ1-2; D remains unclear. Between the trimmed V and J ends, which lost 4 bases and 2 bases, there was a span of 15 bases. CDR1 is SGHRS and CDR2 is YFSETQ in the germline V gene. The CDR3 contains 15 residues. Here the CDR3 reads CASSAGGDLNYGYTF. As DNA, the CDR3 is TGCGCCAGCAGCGCTGGAGGAGATTTAAACTATGGCTACACCTTC.

The chain recombines TRBV6-6 with TRBJ1-1; TRBD1 aligns across 10 bases. Germline V gene lookup returns CDR1 MNHNY and CDR2 SVGAGI (reference sequence). V lost 7 bases, J lost 4 bases, and 3 bases stayed unmatched. The CDR3 is 13 amino acids. The CDR3 DNA reads as TGTGCCAGCACCGGGACAGGGGTCACTGAAGCTTTCTTT. As protein: CASTGTGVTEAFF.

The V call is TRBV3-1 (or the pseudogene TRBV3-2), the J call TRBJ2-3, with no clear D. There are 12 residues in the CDR3. V shed 2 bases and J shed 9 bases, with 9 bases lying between them. In germline, CDR1 is LGHDT, CDR2 YNNKEL (reference sequence). CDR3 nucleotides: TGTGCCAGCAGCCAACCCTTTAGAACGCAGTATTTT. Translated: CASSQPFRTQYF.

In its sample, this clone was seen once. The chain is built from TRBV30 and TRBJ2-5; D is perhaps TRBD2 (5 bases). The germline CDR1 and CDR2 sequences are GTSNPN and SVGIG (reference sequence). Trimming took 0 bases from V and 5 from J, leaving 10 bases between them. This CDR3 is built from 13 residues. The CDR3 protein is CAWSVGVAETQYF. CDR3 DNA sequence: TGTGCCTGGAGTGTCGGGGTAGCGGAGACCCAGTACTTC.

CDR3: CASSSPGSPGKTQYF. In DNA, the CDR3 is TGTGCCAGCAGTTCTCCGGGATCCCCCGGGAAGACCCAGTACTTC. This sequence joins TRBV28 and TRBJ2-5, with a possible D match to TRBD2 (5 bases). The V gene's germline CDR1 is MDHEN and CDR2 SYDVKM. The CDR3 contains 15 residues. Trimming cost V 4 bases and J 6 bases, with 18 bases left between them.

Ten or more counts support this clone. V gene TRBV7-6 combines with J gene TRBJ2-7; 7 nucleotides line up with TRBD2. Germline loops: CDR1 SGHVS, CDR2 FNYEAQ. CDR3 length: 18 amino acids. J gave up 2 bases and V 1 base, and 14 bases lay outside the gene matches. CDR3 sequence (DNA): TGTGCCAGCAGCTTAGTACTCGGCTCTAGCGGTGATCCCTACGAGCAGTACTTC. Amino acid sequence: CASSLVLGSSGDPYEQYF. The full variable domain, in which reference TRBV7-6 and TRBJ2-7 provide the parts outside the CDR3, is GAGVSQSPRYKVTKRGQDVALRCDPISGHVSLYWYRQALGQGPEFLTYFNYEAQQDKSGLPNDRFSAERPEGSISTLTIQRTEQRDSAMYRCASSLVLGSSGDPYEQYFGPGTRLTVT.